The clone carrying this T cell receptor (beta chain) was seen a handful of times. Antigen: not known. These data originate in a study of T cells after yellow fever vaccination. On the study more broadly: Fractions low in cell number were prepared with SMART-Seq v4 Ultra Low Input. Findings and caveats of the study: Highly abundant clonotypes carried over from the bulk population could end up in FACS-sorted repertoires as contaminants.

Synthesis of TCR cDNA relied on 5'RACE template switching, which attached a universal primer site and UMIs. Using its own MiXCR run on the 5' RACE reads, TCRdb lists one record per CDR3 protein. Of a few hundred thousand distinct CDR3 sequences listed, less than 9% were seen once; the top ten hold roughly 0.9%. This receptor was obtained from a man aged 25-45 years who received the YFV17D yellow fever vaccine. Sequenced material: CD4+ T cells sorted from PBMCs, taken 15 days after the yellow fever booster vaccination.

CDR3 residues: CSASGTFYEQYF. CDR3 nucleotides: TGCAGTGCTAGCGGGACTTTCTACGAGCAGTACTTC. The chain employs TRBV20-1 and TRBJ2-7; D possibly corresponds to TRBD2 (6 bases). CDR1 and CDR2 (germline): DFQATT, SNEGSKA (reference sequence). The CDR3 has 12 residues. V lost 3 bases to trimming and J lost 3 bases, with 9 bases between them.